This record covers a single TCR beta chain. This CDR3 comprises 15 residues. The trim removed 1 base at V and 2 bases at J, leaving 1 base unmatched. Germline values: CDR1 LGHNT, CDR2 FRNRAP. The table came from immunoSEQ multiplex PCR; TCRdb's copy has only in-frame clones and leaves some out. The data hold 170,000 or so clones, with approximately 92% observed a single time. This sample stems from a study of control samples from healthy donors and cancer patients. The sample taken for sequencing was blood. The chain joins TRBV12-5 to TRBJ1-5; 8 bases are shared with TRBD1. This sequence was found in a man between 18 and 35 years old in good health. CDR3 amino acids: CASGLETGGNQPQHF. CDR3 sequence (DNA): TGTGCTAGTGGTTTGGAGACAGGGGGCAATCAGCCCCAGCATTTT.